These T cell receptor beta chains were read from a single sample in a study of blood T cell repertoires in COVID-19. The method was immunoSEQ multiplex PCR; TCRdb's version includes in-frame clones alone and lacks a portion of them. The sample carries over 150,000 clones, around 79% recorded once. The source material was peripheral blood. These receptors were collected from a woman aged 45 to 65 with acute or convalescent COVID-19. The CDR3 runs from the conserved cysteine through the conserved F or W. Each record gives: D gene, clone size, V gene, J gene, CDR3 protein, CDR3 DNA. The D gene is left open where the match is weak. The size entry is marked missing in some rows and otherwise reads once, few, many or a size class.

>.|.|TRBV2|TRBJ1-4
CASIAGRTRNEKLFF
TGTGCCAGCATCGCCGGACGGACTCGTAATGAAAAACTGTTTTTT
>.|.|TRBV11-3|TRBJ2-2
CASSFVPNTGELFF
TGTGCCAGCAGCTTCGTCCCCAACACCGGGGAGCTGTTTTTT
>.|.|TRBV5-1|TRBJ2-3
CASRRTGFDTDTQYF
TGCGCCAGCAGACGAACAGGGTTCGACACAGATACGCAGTATTTT
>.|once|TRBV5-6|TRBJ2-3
CASRYRTGSRGGDTQYF
TGTGCCAGCAGATATAGGACGGGTAGTCGGGGAGGAGATACGCAGTATTTT
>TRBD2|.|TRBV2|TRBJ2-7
CASSPQRGYYEQYF
TGTGCCAGCAGTCCTCAGCGGGGTTACTACGAGCAGTACTTC
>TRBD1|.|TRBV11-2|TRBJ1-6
CASSFGTAVNSPLHF
TGTGCCAGCAGCTTCGGGACAGCGGTTAATTCACCCCTCCACTTT
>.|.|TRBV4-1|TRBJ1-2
CARTVPNYGYTF
TGCGCCCGGACAGTGCCTAACTATGGCTACACCTTC
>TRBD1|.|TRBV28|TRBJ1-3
CASSSGQALSGNTIYF
TGTGCCAGCAGTTCCGGACAGGCACTCTCTGGAAACACCATATATTTT
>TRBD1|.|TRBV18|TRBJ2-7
CASSPQEGAFEQYF
TGTGCCAGCTCACCCCAAGAGGGGGCTTTCGAGCAGTACTTC
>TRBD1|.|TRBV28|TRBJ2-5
CASSEPGQGGRETQYF
TGTGCCAGCAGTGAACCGGGACAGGGAGGTCGGGAGACCCAGTACTTC
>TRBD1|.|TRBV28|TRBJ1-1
CASSPGQGANIRPEAFF
TGTGCCAGCAGTCCAGGACAGGGGGCGAATATACGTCCTGAAGCTTTCTTT
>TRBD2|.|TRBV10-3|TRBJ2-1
CAISESGTSGPANNEQFF
TGTGCCATCAGTGAGTCGGGGACTAGCGGGCCCGCTAACAATGAGCAGTTCTTC
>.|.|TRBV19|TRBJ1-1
CASITATFEAFF
TGTGCCAGTATTACTGCGACTTTTGAAGCTTTCTTT
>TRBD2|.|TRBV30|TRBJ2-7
CAWSVRKAGVHEQYF
TGTGCCTGGAGTGTACGAAAAGCGGGAGTACACGAGCAGTACTTC
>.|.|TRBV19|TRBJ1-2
CASSMERRATIF
TGTGCCAGTAGTATGGAACGCAGGGCCACAATCTTC
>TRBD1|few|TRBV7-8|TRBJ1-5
CASSREDREDQPQHF
TGTGCCAGCAGCCGGGAGGACAGGGAGGATCAGCCCCAGCATTTT
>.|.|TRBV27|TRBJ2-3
CASSFSLGYTQYF
TGTGCCAGCAGTTTTTCACTCGGTTATACGCAGTATTTT
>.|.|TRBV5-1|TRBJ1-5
CASSLAGGSNQPQHF
TGCGCCAGCAGCTTGGCGGGGGGGAGCAATCAGCCCCAGCATTTT
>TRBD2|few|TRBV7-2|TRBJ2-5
CASTQIGGTGGETQYF
TGTGCCAGCACCCAGATTGGGGGAACGGGGGGAGAGACCCAGTACTTC
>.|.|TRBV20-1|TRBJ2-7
CSASGGASDYEQYF
TGCAGTGCTAGTGGCGGGGCGTCGGACTACGAGCAGTACTTC
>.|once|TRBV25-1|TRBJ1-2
CASSEYGVWQDYGYTF
TGTGCCAGCAGTGAATACGGGGTTTGGCAGGACTATGGCTACACCTTC
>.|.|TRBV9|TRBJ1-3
CASSVGGRGRNTIYF
TGTGCCAGCAGCGTAGGAGGCAGGGGTAGGAACACCATATATTTT
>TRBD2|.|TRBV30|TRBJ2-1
CAWVRTSGRFGSYNEQFF
TGTGCCTGGGTACGGACTAGCGGGAGGTTTGGGTCCTACAATGAGCAGTTCTTC
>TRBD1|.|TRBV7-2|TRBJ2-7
CASRRDRKTYEQYF
TGTGCCAGCAGGAGGGACAGGAAGACCTACGAGCAGTACTTC
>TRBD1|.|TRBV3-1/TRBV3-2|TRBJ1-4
CASSQEGQGARKLFF
TGTGCCAGCAGCCAAGAGGGACAGGGGGCGCGGAAACTGTTTTTT
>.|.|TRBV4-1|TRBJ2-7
CASSQEQGPYEQYF
TGCGCCAGCAGCCAAGAGCAGGGCCCCTACGAGCAGTACTTC
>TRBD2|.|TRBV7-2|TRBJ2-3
CASSFTSGGAGARDTQYF
TGTGCCAGCAGCTTTACTAGCGGGGGGGCCGGGGCTAGAGATACGCAGTATTTT
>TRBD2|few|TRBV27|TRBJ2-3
CASSSRLAGAGVDTQYF
TGTGCCAGCAGTTCGCGACTAGCGGGGGCCGGGGTAGATACGCAGTATTTT
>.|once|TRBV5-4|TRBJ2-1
CASSRDSYNEQFF
TGTGCCAGCAGTCGGGACTCCTACAATGAGCAGTTCTTC
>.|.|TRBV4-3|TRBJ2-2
CASSPGIGRVDTGELFF
TGCGCCAGCAGCCCTGGTATTGGGCGGGTTGACACCGGGGAGCTGTTTTTT
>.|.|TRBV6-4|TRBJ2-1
CASSEEQGRFNEQFF
TGTGCCAGCAGTGAGGAACAGGGCCGTTTCAATGAGCAGTTCTTC
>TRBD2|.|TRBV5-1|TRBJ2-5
CASRRGVGSGIQETQYF
TGCGCCAGCAGAAGAGGGGTGGGTAGCGGGATACAAGAGACCCAGTACTTC
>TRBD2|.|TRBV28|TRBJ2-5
CASRGLAGRNQETQYF
TGTGCCAGCAGGGGACTAGCGGGAAGGAACCAAGAGACCCAGTACTTC
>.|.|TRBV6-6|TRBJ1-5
CASSANRENQPQHF
TGTGCCAGCAGTGCGAACCGGGAGAATCAGCCCCAGCATTTT
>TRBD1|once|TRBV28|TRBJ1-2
CASSYAGTGVYGYTF
TGTGCCAGCAGTTACGCCGGGACAGGGGTATATGGCTACACCTTC
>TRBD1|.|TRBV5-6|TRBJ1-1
CASSMDRGMNTEAFF
TGTGCCAGCAGCATGGACAGGGGAATGAACACTGAAGCTTTCTTT
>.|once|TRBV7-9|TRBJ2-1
CASSLGRGEQFF
TGTGCCAGCAGCTTAGGCCGCGGTGAGCAGTTCTTC
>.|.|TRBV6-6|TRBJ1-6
CASSYRGGAANSPLHF
TGTGCCAGCAGTTACAGAGGGGGAGCGGCGAATTCACCCCTCCACTTT
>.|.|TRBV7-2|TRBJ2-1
CASSPKSGSLGEQFF
TGTGCCAGCAGCCCTAAAAGCGGGTCCCTGGGTGAGCAGTTCTTC
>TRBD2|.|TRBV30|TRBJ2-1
CAWSVGLAGNNEQFF
TGTGCCTGGAGTGTGGGGCTAGCGGGGAACAATGAGCAGTTCTTC
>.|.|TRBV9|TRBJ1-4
CASSVAGHTNEKLFF
TGTGCCAGCAGCGTAGCGGGACATACTAATGAAAAACTGTTTTTT
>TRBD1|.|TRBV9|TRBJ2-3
CASGAGGPLADTQYF
TGTGCCAGCGGAGCAGGGGGACCCCTAGCTGATACGCAGTATTTT
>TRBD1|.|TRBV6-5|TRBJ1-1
CASSSTGANTEAFF
TGTGCCAGCAGTTCGACAGGGGCGAACACTGAAGCTTTCTTT
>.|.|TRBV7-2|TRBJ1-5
CASSLQGNQPQHF
TGTGCCAGCAGCCTACAGGGCAATCAGCCCCAGCATTTT
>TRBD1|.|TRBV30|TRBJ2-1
CAWSPRTGLYNEQFF
TGTGCCTGGAGTCCGAGGACAGGGTTGTACAATGAGCAGTTCTTC
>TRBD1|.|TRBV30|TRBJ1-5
CAWSPRDRGNQPQHF
TGTGCCTGGAGCCCACGGGACAGGGGGAATCAGCCCCAGCATTTT
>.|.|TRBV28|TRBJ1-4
CASSLGRKEKLFF
TGTGCCAGCAGTTTAGGGAGAAAAGAAAAACTGTTTTTT